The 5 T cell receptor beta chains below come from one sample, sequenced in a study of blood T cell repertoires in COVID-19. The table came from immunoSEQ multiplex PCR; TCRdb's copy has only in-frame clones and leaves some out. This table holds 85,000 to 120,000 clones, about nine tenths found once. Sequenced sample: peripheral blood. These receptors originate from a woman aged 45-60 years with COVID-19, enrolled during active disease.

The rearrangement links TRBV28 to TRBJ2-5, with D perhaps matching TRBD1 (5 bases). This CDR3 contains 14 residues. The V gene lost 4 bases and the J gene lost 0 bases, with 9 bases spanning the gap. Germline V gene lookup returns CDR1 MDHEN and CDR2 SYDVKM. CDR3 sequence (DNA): TGTGCCAGCAGTTCCCCAGGGTACCAAGAGACCCAGTACTTC. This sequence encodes CASSSPGYQETQYF.

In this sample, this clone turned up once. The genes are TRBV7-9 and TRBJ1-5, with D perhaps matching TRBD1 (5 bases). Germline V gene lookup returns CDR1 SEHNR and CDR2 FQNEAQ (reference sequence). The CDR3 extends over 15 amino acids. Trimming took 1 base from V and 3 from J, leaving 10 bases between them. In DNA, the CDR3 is TGTGCCAGCAGCTTAGGTCCAGGGTCCAATCAGCCCCAGCATTTT. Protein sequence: CASSLGPGSNQPQHF.

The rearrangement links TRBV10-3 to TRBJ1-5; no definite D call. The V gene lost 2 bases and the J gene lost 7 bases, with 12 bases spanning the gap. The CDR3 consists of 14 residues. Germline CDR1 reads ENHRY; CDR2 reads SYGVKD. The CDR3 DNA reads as TGTGCCATCAGTGAGCCGGGGTCAAGCCAGCCCCAGCATTTT. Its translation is CAISEPGSSQPQHF.

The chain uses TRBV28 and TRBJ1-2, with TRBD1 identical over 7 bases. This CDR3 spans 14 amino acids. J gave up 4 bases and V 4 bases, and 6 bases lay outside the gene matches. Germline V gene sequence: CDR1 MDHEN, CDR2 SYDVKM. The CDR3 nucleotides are TGTGCCAGCAGTTCGACAGGGATTATCTATGGCTACACCTTC. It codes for CASSSTGIIYGYTF.

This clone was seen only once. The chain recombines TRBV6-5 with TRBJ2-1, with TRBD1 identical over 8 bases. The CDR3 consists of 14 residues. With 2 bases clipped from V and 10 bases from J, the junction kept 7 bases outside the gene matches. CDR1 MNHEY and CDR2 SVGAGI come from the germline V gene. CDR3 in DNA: TGTGCCAGCAGTTACGGCCAGGGGGCAAAGGAGCAGTTCTTC. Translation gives CASSYGQGAKEQFF.